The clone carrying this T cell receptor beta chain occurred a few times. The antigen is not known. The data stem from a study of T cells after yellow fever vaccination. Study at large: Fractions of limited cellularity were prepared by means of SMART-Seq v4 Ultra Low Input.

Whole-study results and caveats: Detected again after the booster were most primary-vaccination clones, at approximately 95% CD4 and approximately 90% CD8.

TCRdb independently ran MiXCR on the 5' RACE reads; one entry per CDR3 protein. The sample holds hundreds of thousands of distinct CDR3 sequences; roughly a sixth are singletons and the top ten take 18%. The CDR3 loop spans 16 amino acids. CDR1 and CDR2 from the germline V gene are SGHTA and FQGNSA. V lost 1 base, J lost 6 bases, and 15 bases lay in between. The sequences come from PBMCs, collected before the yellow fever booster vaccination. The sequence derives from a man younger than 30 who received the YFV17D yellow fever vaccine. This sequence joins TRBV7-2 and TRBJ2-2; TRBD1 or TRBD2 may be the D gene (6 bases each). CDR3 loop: CASSLVGGRHAGELFF. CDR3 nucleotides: TGTGCCAGCAGCTTAGTTGGGGGGCGCCACGCCGGGGAGCTGTTTTTT.